This TCR beta chain is drawn from a study of control samples from healthy donors and cancer patients. TCRdb's copy holds only in-frame clones and misses some; the assay was immunoSEQ multiplex PCR. The sample holds around 150,000 clones, roughly 94% seen once. With 7 bases removed from V and 0 bases from J, the gap between germline ends came to 13 bases. The CDR3 has 15 amino acids. Germline values: CDR1 MNHEY, CDR2 SVGAGI. Sequencing input: PBMCs. The sequence was obtained from a man between 60 and 75 years old with colorectal cancer. The chain employs TRBV6-5 and TRBJ1-3; possible D gene TRBD1, 6 bases. The CDR3 DNA follows: TGTGCCAGCAAACGGGGGCTAAACTCTGGAAACACCATATATTTT. It translates to CASKRGLNSGNTIYF.